What follows are 31 T cell receptor beta chains derived from one specimen sequenced in a study of T cells in Graves' hyperthyroidism and ophthalmopathy. Template material for amplifying TCR beta CDR3 regions consisted of RNA transcripts. Carried out on the TCR CDR3, a first-round RT-PCR used the HTBI primer set. MiXCR, run by TCRdb on the multiplex PCR reads, gives a single entry per CDR3 protein. The table shows hundreds of thousands of distinct CDR3 sequences, with about 14% occurring only once. The sample taken for sequencing was blood. The source of these receptors is a woman aged 50 to 60 with Graves' ophthalmopathy.

This clonotype has a count of ten or more. The CDR3 DNA reads as TGTGCCAGCAGCCAAGGGACAGCGAAGCAGTTCTTC. Amino acid sequence: CASSQGTAKQFF. The chain is built from TRBV3-1 and TRBJ2-1; TRBD1 is a possible D gene (6 bases). The V end was cut by 1 base, the J end by 11 bases, with 9 bases between. CDR3 size: 12 residues. Germline CDR1 LGHDT, CDR2 YNNKEL (reference sequence).

Ten or more counts support this clonotype. The chain joins TRBV6-2 or TRBV6-3 to TRBJ1-1; a possible D gene is TRBD1 (6 bases). From germline, CDR1 is MNHEY and CDR2 SVGEGT. The V gene lost 5 bases and the J gene lost 2 bases, with 12 bases spanning the gap. The CDR3 spans 14 residues. The CDR3 region is CASSPTGDNTEAFF. For the CDR3, the DNA is TGTGCCAGCAGTCCGACAGGAGATAACACTGAAGCTTTCTTT.

This clonotype was counted many times. The chain carries TRBV28 and TRBJ2-7; TRBD1 agrees at 8 bases. The CDR3 runs 16 residues. After removal of 5 bases from V and 0 bases from J, the junction contained 9 bases not matched to a gene. Germline V gene lookup returns CDR1 MDHEN and CDR2 SYDVKM. The CDR3 bases are TGTGCCAGCAGTCTCCCAGGACAGGGTAGCTCCTACGAGCAGTACTTC. Its protein product is CASSLPGQGSSYEQYF.

This clonotype was detected only a few times. The CDR3 nucleotides are TGTGCCAGCAGCGTAGGGGTTAGCGGGAGTCCGGAGACCCAGTACTTC. Translation gives CASSVGVSGSPETQYF. This rearrangement joins TRBV9 to TRBJ2-5; the match to TRBD2 covers 9 bases. There are 16 residues in the CDR3. Germline CDR1 reads SGDLS; CDR2 reads YYNGEE. J was trimmed by 5 bases and V by 0 bases; bases with no gene match: 8.

This clonotype has ten or more counts. The V and J genes are TRBV30 and TRBJ1-2, with no clear D. Trimming removed 0 bases at V and 5 bases at J, with 16 bases between. In germline, CDR1 is GTSNPN, CDR2 SVGIG (reference sequence). The CDR3 covers 15 residues. The CDR3 DNA reads as TGTGCCTGGAGTGTACGAAACCAAGGAGGTTATGGCTACACCTTC. Residues: CAWSVRNQGGYGYTF.

This clonotype occurred many times. The CDR3 region is CASSLGATGDYEQYF. DNA for the CDR3: TGTGCCAGCAGCTTAGGCGCTACCGGGGACTACGAGCAGTACTTC. V and J are TRBV7-8 and TRBJ2-7, with a tentative D call TRBD2 (5 bases). The V gene lost 1 base and the J gene lost 3 bases, with 13 bases spanning the gap. From germline, CDR1 is SGHVS and CDR2 FQNEAQ. The CDR3 sequence is 15 residues long.

The J gene is TRBJ2-7, the V gene TRBV29-1; TRBD2 matches 10 bases. The CDR3 runs 13 residues. Trimming at V came to 6 bases and at J to 4 bases, leaving 6 bases not matched to a gene. Germline V gene data show CDR1 as SQVTM and CDR2 as ANQGSEA. CDR3 in DNA: TGCAGCGTGAGGACTAGCGGAATATACGAGCAGTACTTC. It is translated as CSVRTSGIYEQYF.

This clonotype was found a few times. This chain joins TRBV19 and TRBJ1-2; D call uncertain. The V gene's germline CDR1 is LNHDA and CDR2 SQIVND (reference sequence). The CDR3 is made up of 14 amino acids. The V end lost 7 bases, the J end lost 6 bases, and 18 bases lay between the germline ends. For the CDR3, the DNA is TGTGCCAGTATCAGTAAAAGGGAGTTCAATGGCTACACCTTC. Translation gives CASISKREFNGYTF. Looking up the rest from reference TRBV19 and TRBJ1-2 gives the full variable domain: DGGITQSPKYLFRKEGQNVTLSCEQNLNHDAMYWYRQDPGQGLRLIYYSQIVNDFQKGDIAEGYSVSREKKESFPLTVTSAQKNPTAFYLCASISKREFNGYTFGSGTRLTVV.

This clonotype came up a few times. The rearrangement uses TRBV14 and TRBJ2-1; D may be TRBD1 (6 bases). The V gene lost 2 bases and the J gene lost 0 bases, with 20 bases spanning the gap. CDR3 size: 19 residues. CDR1 and CDR2 (germline): SGHDN, FVKESK. This CDR3 is CASSQLRRQDRSSYNEQFF. The CDR3 DNA is TGTGCCAGCAGCCAATTAAGGAGACAGGACCGGAGCTCCTACAATGAGCAGTTCTTC.

This clonotype was seen many times. The chain links TRBV28 to TRBJ2-7; 7 positions match TRBD2. V dropped 7 bases and J dropped 0; count of bases not matched to a gene: 9. The CDR3 is made up of 15 amino acids. Germline values: CDR1 MDHEN, CDR2 SYDVKM. For the CDR3, the DNA is TGTGCCAGCACCCCCTGGGGGGGGAGCTCCTACGAGCAGTACTTC. Its protein is CASTPWGGSSYEQYF.

This clonotype was seen at least ten times. V and J are TRBV7-2 and TRBJ2-1; D remains unclear. Looked up from germline, CDR1 is SGHTA and CDR2 is FQGNSA. The V and J ends lost 1 base and 10 bases respectively, with 11 bases between them. This CDR3 region has 13 residues. In nucleotides, the CDR3 is TGTGCCAGCAGCTTAGGGGCTGCATGGGAGCAGTTCTTC. Amino acid sequence: CASSLGAAWEQFF.

This clonotype was counted a single time. This may stem from a read error, because a much larger clone lies one nucleotide away. The chain employs TRBV3-1 and TRBJ2-1; D is ambiguous. This CDR3 has 14 amino acids. Germline CDR1 is LGHDT and CDR2 is YNNKEL (reference sequence). V was pared by 4 bases and J by 8 bases, with 15 bases between. The CDR3 protein is CASSPPSLYDEQFF. CDR3 DNA sequence: TGTGCCAGCAGCCCCCCGTCCCTGTACGATGAGCAGTTCTTC.

This rearrangement joins TRBV10-3 to TRBJ2-1; D perhaps matches TRBD2 (7 bases). V was trimmed by 4 bases and J by 9 bases, leaving 13 bases between them. This CDR3 region has 13 residues. Germline loops: CDR1 ENHRY, CDR2 SYGVKD. CDR3 nucleotide sequence: TGTGCCATCAGTGGCGGGGGCTGGAGTGAGCAGTTCTTC. It specifies CAISGGGWSEQFF.

This clonotype occurred a few times. V usage is TRBV12-3 or TRBV12-4 and J usage is TRBJ2-4; 13 nucleotides match TRBD2. The V gene end was trimmed by 3 bases and the J gene end by 0 bases; junction bases not matched to a gene: 14. This CDR3 contains 21 residues. The CDR3 nucleotides are TGTGCCAGCAGTTTTCGGGGACCGGGACTAGCGGGGTTTCTAGCCAAAAACATTCAGTACTTC. This codes for CASSFRGPGLAGFLAKNIQYF.

This clonotype was observed a handful of times. This chain connects TRBV20-1 to TRBJ2-1; TRBD2 is a possible D gene (6 bases). V was trimmed by 0 bases and J by 7 bases, leaving 13 bases between them. This CDR3 comprises 14 residues. Per germline, CDR1 DFQATT and CDR2 SNEGSKA (reference sequence). The CDR3: CSAREGLLQNEQFF. The DNA of the CDR3 is TGCAGTGCTAGAGAGGGACTCCTCCAGAATGAGCAGTTCTTC.

V gene TRBV5-5 combines with J gene TRBJ1-2; D ambiguous. Germline assignment: CDR1 SGHKS and CDR2 YYEKEE (reference sequence). The CDR3 loop spans 16 amino acids. The V end was cut by 5 bases, the J end by 2 bases, with 19 bases between. The CDR3 nucleotides read TGTGCCAGCAGGCGACTCGGTGCCGCTCGGAACTATGGCTACACCTTC. The encoded protein is CASRRLGAARNYGYTF.

Comments on this clonotype: This may be a read error: a much more frequent sequence differs by one nucleotide. The chain joins TRBV12-3 or TRBV12-4 to TRBJ2-5, with D possibly being TRBD2 (7 bases). The CDR3 is 17 amino acids. The V end was cut by 2 bases, the J end by 7 bases, with 23 bases between. CDR3 residues: CASSLYKGLAEGGTQYF. As DNA, the CDR3 is TGTGCCAGCAGTTTATATAAGGGTCTAGCGGAGGGGGGGACCCAGTACTTC.

This clonotype was seen many times. This chain uses TRBV5-1 with TRBJ1-6; a weak D match, TRBD1 (6 bases). Trimming pared 4 bases from V and 5 bases from J, leaving 10 bases between. Germline V lookup: CDR1 SGHRS, CDR2 YFSETQ. The CDR3 has 14 residues. The CDR3 sequence: CASSRGQDNSPLHF. In DNA, the CDR3 is TGCGCCAGCAGCCGGGGACAAGATAATTCACCCCTCCACTTT.

Ten or more counts support this clonotype. The chain joins TRBV11-1 to TRBJ2-7; 8 bases match TRBD1. CDR1 is SGHAT and CDR2 is FQDESV in the germline V gene (reference sequence). V trimming: 5 bases; J trimming: 2 bases; junction bases outside the gene matches: 11. CDR3 length: 16 amino acids. The CDR3 here is CASSPLTGGITYEQYF. The CDR3, as DNA: TGTGCCAGCAGCCCGCTCACAGGGGGTATCACCTACGAGCAGTACTTC.

The sample holds many counts of this clonotype. This sequence joins TRBV6-2 or TRBV6-3 and TRBJ2-1; 14 nucleotides line up with TRBD2. CDR3 length: 21 amino acids. Germline V gene lookup returns CDR1 MNHEY and CDR2 SVGEGT. V was clipped by 3 bases and J by 1 base; unmatched bases: 14. The CDR3, as DNA: TGTGCCAGCAGTTATAGGGTCCCGGGACTAGCGGGAGATCGTTCCTACAATGAGCAGTTCTTC. It codes for CASSYRVPGLAGDRSYNEQFF.

This clonotype was picked up many times. The rearrangement links TRBV18 to TRBJ1-4; unclear D gene. Looked up from germline, CDR1 is KGHSH and CDR2 is LQKENI. CDR3 size: 15 residues. Between the trimmed V and J ends, which lost 1 base and 8 bases, there was a span of 14 bases. The CDR3 spells CASSPREPRGEKLFF. The CDR3 DNA follows: TGTGCCAGCTCACCACGCGAGCCTAGAGGAGAAAAACTGTTTTTT.

The V and J genes are TRBV12-5 and TRBJ2-2, with D maybe TRBD1 (6 bases). This CDR3 region has 13 residues. With 6 bases removed from V and 5 bases from J, the gap between germline ends came to 10 bases. CDR1 and CDR2 (germline): LGHNT, FRNRAP. CDR3 protein: CASGKQGTGELFF. The CDR3 DNA reads TGTGCTAGTGGGAAACAGGGAACCGGGGAGCTGTTTTTT.

This clonotype appeared many times. V is TRBV7-3 and J is TRBJ2-1, with 8 bases lining up with TRBD2. The junction had 13 bases not matched to a gene; V was cut back by 4 bases and J by 5 bases. Looked up from germline, CDR1 is SGHTA and CDR2 is FQGTGA. The CDR3 length is 17 residues. CDR3: CASSSNLMGLDDNEQFF. The CDR3 nucleotides read TGTGCCAGCAGCTCCAATCTGATGGGACTAGATGACAATGAGCAGTTCTTC.

Worth noting for this clonotype: A clone one base away is much larger, so this may be a read error. The chain carries TRBV7-9 and TRBJ2-7; 7 bases are a match to TRBD2. Germline V gene lookup returns CDR1 SEHNR and CDR2 FQNEAQ (reference sequence). This CDR3 region has 16 residues. Unmatched junction bases numbered 10, after V lost 2 bases and J lost 3 bases. DNA of the CDR3: TGTGCCAGCAGCTTACAATCGACTGGCGGGAGCTACGAGCAGTACTTC. It is translated as CASSLQSTGGSYEQYF.

This clonotype was detected ten times or more. This sequence joins TRBV28 and TRBJ2-3; 7 bases match TRBD2. V lost 3 bases, J lost 6 bases, and 12 bases stayed unmatched. Germline CDR1 MDHEN, CDR2 SYDVKM. The CDR3 extends over 16 amino acids. As DNA, the CDR3 is TGTGCCAGCAGTTTGAATCGGCGAGCGGGACCCGATACGCAGTATTTT. It encodes CASSLNRRAGPDTQYF. The variable domain in full, with the rest retrieved from reference TRBV28 and TRBJ2-3, is DVKVTQSSRYLVKRTGEKVFLECVQDMDHENMFWYRQDPGLGLRLIYFSYDVKMKEKGDIPEGYSVSREKKERFSLILESASTNQTSMYLCASSLNRRAGPDTQYFGPGTRLTVL.

J is TRBJ1-1 and V is TRBV5-8, with 11 bases that match TRBD1. Germline-derived CDR1 and CDR2 are SGHTS and YDEGEE. The V gene end was trimmed by 6 bases and the J gene end by 0 bases; junction bases not matched to a gene: 4. The CDR3 length is 15 residues. CDR3 amino acids: CASTGQGALNTEAFF. In DNA, the CDR3 is TGTGCCAGCACAGGACAGGGGGCCTTGAACACTGAAGCTTTCTTT.

On this clonotype itself: Given a much more abundant clone one base away, this may be a read error. The chain links TRBV7-9 to TRBJ2-1; 7 bases fit TRBD1. Germline V gene lookup returns CDR1 SEHNR and CDR2 FQNEAQ (reference sequence). This CDR3 contains 16 residues. Germline trimming cut 3 bases from V and 11 bases from J; bases unmatched to any gene: 16. CDR3 DNA: TGTGCCAGCAGCTTGGGCCAGGGGGTGGTGGGGGAAAAGCAGTTCTTC. Protein sequence: CASSLGQGVVGEKQFF.

This clonotype was recorded many times. The rearrangement uses TRBV2 and TRBJ1-5, with 7 positions matching TRBD1. CDR3 length equals 13 residues. V lost 9 bases to trimming and J lost 5 bases; unmatched junction nucleotides: 7. CDR1 is SNHLY, CDR2 FYNNEI, per germline. Here the CDR3 reads CASRTGVYQPQHF. CDR3 DNA: TGTGCCAGTCGGACAGGAGTCTATCAGCCCCAGCATTTT. Complete variable domain (other parts from reference TRBV2 and TRBJ1-5): EPEVTQTPSHQVTQMGQEVILRCVPISNHLYFYWYRQILGQKVEFLVSFYNNEISEKSEIFDDQFSVERPDGSNFTLKIRSTKLEDSAMYFCASRTGVYQPQHFGDGTRLSIL.

At least ten counts were recorded for this clonotype. The rearrangement links TRBV7-2 to TRBJ2-7; no clear D gene. Germline V CDR1 and CDR2: SGHTA, FQGNSA. CDR3 length: 12 residues. With 3 bases removed from V and 4 bases from J, the gap between germline ends came to 7 bases. The CDR3 here is CASSLEEYEQYF. The CDR3 bases are TGTGCCAGCAGCTTGGAAGAGTACGAGCAGTACTTC.

Only a few counts were recorded for this clonotype. This sequence may be a read error, since a much larger clone differs from it by one base. J is TRBJ2-1 and V is TRBV10-3; TRBD2 agrees at 8 bases. The CDR3 extends over 16 amino acids. CDR1 is ENHRY, CDR2 SYGVKD, per germline. CDR3 sequence (DNA): TGTACCATCAGTGAGCGTCCGGGAGGGCCCCTGGAGGAGCAGTTCTTC. It translates to CTISERPGGPLEEQFF.

V is TRBV5-1 and J is TRBJ1-4, with D perhaps TRBD1 (6 bases). This CDR3 is 14 amino acids long. V was pared by 5 bases and J by 8 bases, with 16 bases between. Germline values: CDR1 SGHRS, CDR2 YFSETQ. The DNA of the CDR3 is TGCGCCAGCAGTTCCACAGGGAGAGAGGAAAAACTGTTTTTT. Its protein product is CASSSTGREEKLFF. Based on the CDR3 plus reference TRBV5-1 and TRBJ1-4, the full variable domain is KAGVTQTPRYLIKTRGQQVTLSCSPISGHRSVSWYQQTPGQGLQFLFEYFSETQRNKGNFPGRFSGRQFSNSRSEMNVSTLELGDSALYLCASSSTGREEKLFFGSGTQLSVL.